This T cell receptor beta chain was identified during a study of blood T cell repertoires in COVID-19. Overall study context: Some COVID-19 samples were acute and others convalescent; all came from the United States, Italy and Spain.

V was trimmed by 0 bases and J by 0 bases, leaving 16 bases between them. Looked up from germline, CDR1 is SGHRS and CDR2 is YFSETQ. The CDR3 loop spans 19 amino acids. Generated by immunoSEQ multiplex PCR, the TCRdb table keeps only in-frame clones and is missing some. The data show tens of thousands of clones, around 86% seen once. The chain couples TRBV5-1 to TRBJ2-6; D is unclear. Sample: peripheral blood. This sequence was found in a human donor in a cohort sampled during active COVID-19. The CDR3 is CASSLGVAAKISGANVLTF. In DNA, the CDR3 is TGCGCCAGCAGCTTGGGAGTAGCTGCTAAGATCTCTGGGGCCAACGTCCTGACTTTC.